These 15 T cell receptor beta chains came from one sample sequenced in a study of blood T cell repertoires in COVID-19. The protocol was immunoSEQ multiplex PCR, while the TCRdb copy is restricted to in-frame clones and leaves out a portion. This table has about 170,000 clones, 70% to 85% appearing once. Sample: peripheral blood. Source of these receptors: a man aged 80 or over with COVID-19, enrolled during active disease.

The chain uses TRBV7-9 and TRBJ1-1; weak D call: TRBD1 (6 bases). Germline values: CDR1 SEHNR, CDR2 FQNEAQ (reference sequence). V was trimmed by 3 bases and J by 0 bases, leaving 11 bases between them. This CDR3 spans 15 amino acids. This CDR3 is CASSLDSLMNTEAFF. The DNA of the CDR3 is TGTGCCAGCAGCTTGGACAGCCTCATGAACACTGAAGCTTTCTTT.

This sequence joins TRBV6-5 and TRBJ2-3; no clear D gene. The CDR3 is 14 amino acids. Trimming left V 5 bases short and J 2 bases short, with 11 bases between. Germline V gives CDR1 MNHEY, CDR2 SVGAGI. Here the CDR3 reads CASSTPSSTDTQYF. CDR3 coding DNA: TGTGCCAGCAGTACTCCCTCTTCCACAGATACGCAGTATTTT.

J is TRBJ2-1 and V is TRBV7-3; 8 bases are a match to TRBD2. Trimming took 1 base from V and 2 from J; bases not matched to a gene: 4. The germline gives CDR1 SGHTA, CDR2 FQGTGA. The CDR3 contains 16 residues. The CDR3 DNA reads TGTGCCAGCAGCTTAAGCGGGGGGAGGACCTACAATGAGCAGTTCTTC. Translating it yields CASSLSGGRTYNEQFF.

The rearrangement links TRBV5-8 to TRBJ1-2; a weak D match, TRBD1 (6 bases). There are 12 residues in the CDR3. Germline CDR1 SGHTS, CDR2 YDEGEE. The ends were cut back, 10 bases at V and 5 bases at J, with 15 bases in the middle. The CDR3 spells CASNRVLYGYTF. The DNA for the CDR3 is TGTGCCTCAAACAGGGTATTATATGGCTACACCTTC.

This clone occurred once. The J gene is TRBJ1-4, the V gene TRBV2; the D is unclear. CDR3 size: 13 residues. Trimming cost V 8 bases and J 8 bases, with 15 bases left between them. From germline, CDR1 is SNHLY and CDR2 FYNNEI. The chain's CDR3 is CASSTRPTEKLFF. DNA of the CDR3: TGTGCCAGCTCGACGAGGCCTACGGAAAAACTGTTTTTT.

This clone has only one observation. This chain uses TRBV3-1 (or the pseudogene TRBV3-2) with TRBJ2-2, with D hard to call. The CDR3 totals 15 residues. Trimming cost V 4 bases and J 5 bases, with 14 bases left between them. Germline assignment: CDR1 LGHDT and CDR2 YNNKEL (reference sequence). This CDR3 is CASSPRISITGELFF. The CDR3 DNA sequence: TGTGCCAGCAGCCCCCGTATTAGTATTACCGGGGAGCTGTTTTTT.

The rearrangement uses TRBV9 and TRBJ1-2; TRBD1 matches 8 bases. The junction had 12 bases not matched to a gene; V was cut back by 4 bases and J by 4 bases. CDR3 length: 16 amino acids. CDR1 is SGDLS and CDR2 is YYNGEE in the germline V gene. Here the CDR3 reads CASSTTDRAEPYGYTF. The DNA for the CDR3 is TGTGCCAGCAGCACAACGGACAGGGCCGAACCCTATGGCTACACCTTC.

The V gene is TRBV3-1 (or the pseudogene TRBV3-2), the J gene TRBJ1-1; D not resolved. CDR1 and CDR2 from the germline V gene are LGHDT and YNNKEL (reference sequence). The CDR3 has 14 amino acids. V was trimmed by 0 bases and J by 5 bases, leaving 10 bases between them. In nucleotides, the CDR3 is TGTGCCAGCAGCCAAGAAACGGGAGGAACTGAAGCTTTCTTT. It codes for CASSQETGGTEAFF.

The V call is TRBV18, the J call TRBJ1-4; 10 bases map to TRBD1. This CDR3 is built from 17 residues. Unmatched junction bases numbered 12, after V lost 6 bases and J lost 5 bases. Germline V gene data show CDR1 as KGHSH and CDR2 as LQKENI. CDR3 nucleotide sequence: TGTGCCAGCTCTTCCACTGGACAGGGGGTGAGAAATGAAAAACTGTTTTTT. It specifies CASSSTGQGVRNEKLFF.

This clone was seen a handful of times. The chain employs TRBV7-9 and TRBJ1-6; D unclear. The CDR3 covers 13 residues. Germline V CDR1 and CDR2: SEHNR, FQNEAQ (reference sequence). Between the trimmed V and J ends, which lost 3 bases and 7 bases, there was a span of 7 bases. In DNA form, the CDR3 reads TGTGCCAGCAGCTTCGTCAGAAATTCACCCCTCCACTTT. Its protein product is CASSFVRNSPLHF. Based on the CDR3 plus reference TRBV7-9 and TRBJ1-6, the full variable domain is DTGVSQNPRHKITKRGQNVTFRCDPISEHNRLYWYRQTLGQGPEFLTYFQNEAQLEKSRLLSDRFSAERPKGSFSTLEIQRTEQGDSAMYLCASSFVRNSPLHFGNGTRLTVT.

This clone was observed once. The chain joins TRBV6-5 to TRBJ1-5, with 8 bases matching TRBD1. CDR3 length: 14 amino acids. CDR1 and CDR2 (germline): MNHEY, SVGAGI. V was clipped by 6 bases and J by 5 bases; unmatched bases: 6. DNA for the CDR3: TGTGCCAGCAGAGGACAGGGCCGCGATCAGCCCCAGCATTTT. Translation: CASRGQGRDQPQHF.

The V call is TRBV5-4, the J call TRBJ1-2, with TRBD1 matching 9 bases. The CDR3 has 14 residues. Germline CDR1 reads SGHNT; CDR2 reads YYREEE (reference sequence). V lost 3 bases and J lost 8; bases outside the gene matches: 8. The chain's CDR3 is CASSSGTGNGGYTF. In nucleotides, the CDR3 is TGTGCCAGCAGCTCCGGGACAGGGAATGGCGGCTACACCTTC. Together with reference TRBV5-4 and TRBJ1-2, the CDR3 gives the full variable domain: ETGVTQSPTHLIKTRGQQVTLRCSSQSGHNTVSWYQQALGQGPQFIFQYYREEENGRGNFPPRFSGLQFPNYSSELNVNALELDDSALYLCASSSGTGNGGYTFGSGTRLTVV.

This clone was seen a few times. This chain links TRBV11-2 with TRBJ1-6; no clear D gene. CDR1 is SGHAT, CDR2 FQNNGV, per germline. The CDR3 length is 12 residues. V lost 5 bases to trimming and J lost 9 bases, with 8 bases between them. The chain's CDR3 is CASSPPRSPLHF. Here the CDR3 DNA reads TGTGCCAGCAGCCCTCCTCGTTCACCCCTCCACTTT.

V is TRBV5-5 and J is TRBJ2-6; TRBD2 is a possible D gene (7 bases). Germline CDR1 SGHKS, CDR2 YYEKEE (reference sequence). The CDR3 extends over 19 amino acids. Trimming stripped 2 bases from V and 3 bases from J, with 21 bases between. The CDR3 loop reads CASSFRPGAGAVGANVLTF. The CDR3 DNA reads TGTGCCAGCAGCTTTAGGCCCGGTGCGGGGGCGGTTGGGGCCAACGTCCTGACTTTC.

This clone was picked up one time. The chain carries TRBV5-4 and TRBJ1-4; a possible D gene is TRBD1 (5 bases). The germline gives CDR1 SGHNT, CDR2 YYREEE (reference sequence). V dropped 0 bases and J dropped 5 bases, with 11 bases sitting between them. The CDR3 is 15 amino acids. The CDR3 loop reads CASSLAGRVNEKLFF. In DNA form, the CDR3 reads TGTGCCAGCAGCTTGGCCGGCAGGGTCAATGAAAAACTGTTTTTT. Complete variable domain (other parts from reference TRBV5-4 and TRBJ1-4): ETGVTQSPTHLIKTRGQQVTLRCSSQSGHNTVSWYQQALGQGPQFIFQYYREEENGRGNFPPRFSGLQFPNYSSELNVNALELDDSALYLCASSLAGRVNEKLFFGSGTQLSVL.